Below are 13 T cell receptor beta chains sequenced from a single sample in a study of tumor-infiltrating lymphocytes in primary liver carcinoma. Both RNA and DNA were isolated together from about 20-30 mg of bulk tissue that had not been sorted. The authors made TCR beta cDNA from 400 to 550 ng total RNA with a constant-region primer. The TCR beta library was amplified through three nested multiplex PCR rounds in a modified ARM-PCR procedure. A C-beta reverse primer and TRBV1-TRBV30 forward primers served in each of the first two PCR rounds, at ten to eleven cycles apiece. TCRdb re-called the multiplex PCR reads through MiXCR, storing one row per CDR3 protein. The table records about 21,000 distinct CDR3 sequences, about 75% of them present only once. The sequenced material came from liver tumor tissue from sampling region 1. Stated subset: tumor region T1, superior pole. The receptors come from a woman aged 25 to 39 with primary liver carcinoma and hepatitis B virus infection.

This clonotype was observed at least ten times. The rearrangement uses TRBV6-1 and TRBJ1-1; D is uncertain. CDR3 length: 14 amino acids. Trimming took off 6 bases at V and 4 bases at J, with 15 bases between the two ends. Germline V gives CDR1 MNHNS, CDR2 SASEGT. The CDR3, as DNA: TGTGCCAGCAGACCCTCCGGACCGGGCACTGAAGCTTTCTTT. This gives the protein CASRPSGPGTEAFF.

This rearrangement joins TRBV11-3 to TRBJ2-1; TRBD1 is a possible D gene (6 bases). The CDR3 has 16 amino acids. V shed 6 bases and J shed 10 bases, with 25 bases lying between them. Germline loops: CDR1 SGHNT, CDR2 YENEEA. CDR3 in amino acids: CASSLTGHGCLDEQFF. CDR3 in DNA: TGTGCCAGCAGTTTAACGGGACACGGCTGCTTGGACGAGCAGTTCTTC.

Worth noting for this clonotype: One end of the junction varies from germline; a read error may be responsible. The chain is built from TRBV6-6 and TRBJ2-7; no clear D. Germline V lookup: CDR1 MNHNY, CDR2 SVGAGI (reference sequence). The CDR3 consists of 13 residues. Written as DNA, the CDR3 is TGTGCCAACAGTCCAACTTATCACTACGAGCAGCACTTC. Amino acid sequence: CANSPTYHYEQHF.

About this clonotype itself: A read error may account for a junction end that differs from germline. V and J are TRBV11-3 and TRBJ2-2; the D gene is possibly TRBD2 (8 bases). CDR1 is SGHNT and CDR2 is YENEEA in the germline V gene. This CDR3 spans 15 amino acids. DNA of the CDR3: TGTGCCGGCAACCGTCGGGAGGGGGCCCACGGGGAGCTGTTCTTT. Its translation: CAGNRREGAHGELFF. The full variable domain, its missing parts supplied by reference TRBV11-3 and TRBJ2-2, is EAGVVQSPRYKIIEKKQPVAFWCNPISGHNTLYWYLQNLGQGPELLIRYENEEAVDDSQLPKDRFSAERLKGVDSTLKIQPAELGDSAVYLCAGNRREGAHGELFFGEGSRLTVL.

The J gene is TRBJ2-3, the V gene TRBV5-4; 10 bases align to TRBD2. Germline assignment: CDR1 SGHNT and CDR2 YYREEE (reference sequence). The CDR3 has 18 residues. Trimming at V came to 5 bases and at J to 12 bases, leaving 24 bases not matched to a gene. CDR3 DNA: TGTGCCAGCAGTGACCCGGCGGCTAGCGGGAGTCGGACAGATATACAGTATTTT. Amino acids: CASSDPAASGSRTDIQYF.

This clonotype was counted only a few times. The chain links TRBV11-2 to TRBJ2-7; 11 bases fit TRBD2. V lost 1 base, J lost 5 bases, and 10 bases stayed unmatched. Looked up from germline, CDR1 is SGHAT and CDR2 is FQNNGV. The length of the CDR3 is 17 residues. CDR3 protein: CASSLAPLLAGANEQYF. CDR3 bases: TGTGCCAGCAGCTTAGCCCCGTTACTAGCGGGAGCGAACGAGCAGTACTTC.

As concerns this clonotype: Without the conserved terminal phenylalanine or tryptophan, this CDR3 likely stems from a read error. V gene TRBV12-3 or TRBV12-4 combines with J gene TRBJ2-5; D might be TRBD2 (6 bases). Trimming left V 9 bases short and J 5 bases short, with 22 bases between. CDR3 length: 15 residues. CDR3 protein: CASSTYLGSEETQYY. CDR3 DNA sequence: TGTGCCAGTAGCACCTACCTCGGGAGCGAGGAGACCCAGTACTAC.

Only a few counts were recorded for this clonotype. A read error is possible here, since a much larger clone lies one base away. The chain is built from TRBV4-1 and TRBJ2-2, with D possibly TRBD2 on 6 matching bases. Looked up from germline, CDR1 is MGHRA and CDR2 is YSYEKL. The CDR3 runs to 15 residues. In DNA, the CDR3 is TGCGCCAGCAGCCAAGATCACGGGGGAACCGGGGAGATGTTTTTT. It translates to CASSQDHGGTGEMFF.

For this clonotype: This likely comes from a read error, as the CDR3 has no conserved phenylalanine or tryptophan at its end. This chain uses TRBV14 with TRBJ1-2; no clear D gene. The CDR3 is made up of 14 amino acids. Between the trimmed V and J ends, which lost 1 base and 4 bases, there was a span of 10 bases. CDR1 is SGHDN, CDR2 FVKESK, per germline. DNA for the CDR3: TGTGCCAGCAGCCAAGGGAGCAGCTTCTATGGCTACACCATC. Protein sequence: CASSQGSSFYGYTI.

Comments on this clonotype: This sequence may be a read error, since a much larger clone differs from it by one base. The gene calls are TRBV14 and TRBJ2-1; no clear D gene. Germline CDR1 SGHDN, CDR2 FVKESK. This CDR3 spans 12 amino acids. V lost 4 bases and J 7 bases, leaving 8 bases between the germline ends. CDR3 nucleotide sequence: TGTGCCAGCAGCCGAACGAGGAATGAGCAGTTCTTC. Encoded protein: CASSRTRNEQFF.

Concerning this clonotype: The conserved closing phenylalanine or tryptophan is absent in this CDR3, likely reflecting a read error. The chain recombines TRBV11-2 with TRBJ1-4; possibly TRBD1 for D (5 bases). Trimming shortened V by 5 bases and J by 10 bases, and 11 bases separated the two germline ends. Per germline, CDR1 SGHAT and CDR2 FQNNGV. The CDR3 is 12 residues long. The CDR3 region is CASSTCGGKLFI. CDR3 DNA sequence: TGTGCCAGCAGCACCTGTGGGGGAAAACTGTTTATT.

As concerns this clonotype: At one of its ends the junction is not consistent with the germline gene, which may arise from a read error. The chain combines TRBV12-3 or TRBV12-4 with TRBJ1-1, with a weak D call TRBD1 (6 bases). This CDR3 has 17 residues. CDR3 sequence (DNA): TGTGTCAGCATACAACTCCCCCAAGGGAAGGGGGGGGCTGAAGCTTTCTTT. This codes for CVSIQLPQGKGGAEAFF.

A note on this clonotype: Sequence at one end of the junction differs from germline and may be a read error. The chain employs TRBV4-3 and TRBJ2-7; no clear D. The CDR3 is 15 residues long. The germline gives CDR1 LGHNA, CDR2 YSLEER. The CDR3 region has the DNA TGCGCCAGCAACCAAGGTCGATGGTCAGGTCGGGAGCAGTACTTC. This translates into CASNQGRWSGREQYF.